This TCR beta chain was sequenced during a study of regulatory T cells in long-lasting Graves disease. General study results and limits: There were preferences for TRBV28, TRBJ1-2 and TRBJ2-5 in persistent disease.

This clonotype was observed at least ten times. The target antigen is unknown. Time point: newly diagnosed GD, antithyroid drugs for less than 3 months. PBMC RNA served as the TCR library source. EDTA tubes held Nine milliliters of peripheral blood from each patient. The TCR beta library used iRepertoire HTBI primers with Arm-PCR amplification of CDR3. TCRdb re-called the multiplex PCR reads through MiXCR, storing one row per CDR3 protein. The sample comprises 350,000 to 400,000 distinct CDR3 sequences, about 16% of which are singletons, and 22% rests with the top ten. CDR3 length: 14 amino acids. Germline assignment: CDR1 PRHDT and CDR2 FYEKMQ (reference sequence). The germline V and J ends were trimmed by 8 bases and 2 bases, with 14 bases remaining between them.

This receptor was identified in a female donor with Graves disease. The chain uses TRBV13 and TRBJ2-3; a possible D gene is TRBD2 (6 bases). This specimen was peripheral blood mononuclear cells (PBMCs), taken at new diagnosis, from a patient treated with antithyroid drugs. The CDR3 DNA is TGTGCCAGCGACGGGGGACTCCACACAGATACGCAGTATTTT. Translation gives CASDGGLHTDTQYF.